This T cell receptor beta chain emerged from a study of radiation and T cells in renal cell carcinoma. Findings and caveats of the study: Baseline intratumoral clonotype presence is unknown without pretreatment biopsies.

On this clone: What it binds is not known.

Regarding time point: blood 2 weeks post-SBRT. As for treatment: 15 Gy SBRT to primary tumor, nephrectomy 4 weeks later. Radiation-treated patients gave blood at baseline, week 2 and week 4. This renal cell carcinoma was of the clear cell type. Some clones are missing from TCRdb's copy, which holds only in-frame ones; the method was immunoSEQ multiplex PCR. This table has around 75,000 clones, 82% appearing once. Here the sequenced sample was blood, taken from a patient whose treatment included radiotherapy and nephrectomy. The sequence came from a man in his 60s with renal cell carcinoma.

Here the CDR3 DNA reads TGTGCCAGCAGCCCCATCGGACAGGGGAAGAGCTCCTACGAGCAGTACTTC. Its translation is CASSPIGQGKSSYEQYF. V usage is TRBV5-6 and J usage is TRBJ2-7, with TRBD1 identical over 9 bases. The V and J ends lost 4 bases and 0 bases, in that order; junction bases with no gene match: 11. Germline values: CDR1 SGHDT, CDR2 YYEEEE. The CDR3 loop spans 17 amino acids.